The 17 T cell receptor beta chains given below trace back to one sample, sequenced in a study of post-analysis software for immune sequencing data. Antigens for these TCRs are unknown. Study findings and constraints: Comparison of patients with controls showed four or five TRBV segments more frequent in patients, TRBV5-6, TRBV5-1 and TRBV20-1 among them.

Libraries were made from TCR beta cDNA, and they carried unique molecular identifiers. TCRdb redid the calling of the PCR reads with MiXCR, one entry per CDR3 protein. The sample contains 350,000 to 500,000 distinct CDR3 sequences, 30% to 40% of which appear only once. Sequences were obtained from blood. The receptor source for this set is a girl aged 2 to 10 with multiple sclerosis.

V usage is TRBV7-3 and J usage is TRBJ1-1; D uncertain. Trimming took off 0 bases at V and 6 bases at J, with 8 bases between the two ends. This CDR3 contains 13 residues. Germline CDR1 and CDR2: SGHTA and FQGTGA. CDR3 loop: CASSLTSGSEAFF. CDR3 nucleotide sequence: TGTGCCAGCAGCTTAACATCGGGTTCTGAAGCTTTCTTT. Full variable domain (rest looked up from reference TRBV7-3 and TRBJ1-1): GAGVSQTPSNKVTEKGKYVELRCDPISGHTALYWYRQSLGQGPEFLIYFQGTGAADDSGLPNDRFFAVRPEGSVSTLKIQRTERGDSAVYLCASSLTSGSEAFFGQGTRLTVV.

Written as DNA, the CDR3 is TGCAGTGCTAGTCGTCTCCAGGGATCGAAAAACATTCAGTACTTC. This sequence encodes CSASRLQGSKNIQYF. The chain combines TRBV20-1 with TRBJ2-4; D might be TRBD1 (5 bases). V lost 3 bases and J 4 bases, leaving 16 bases between the germline ends. This CDR3 region has 15 residues. Germline V gives CDR1 DFQATT, CDR2 SNEGSKA (reference sequence).

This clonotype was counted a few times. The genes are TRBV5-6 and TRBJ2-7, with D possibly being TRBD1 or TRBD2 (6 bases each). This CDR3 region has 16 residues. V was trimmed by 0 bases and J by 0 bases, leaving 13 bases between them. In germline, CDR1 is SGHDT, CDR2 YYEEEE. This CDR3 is CASSLEEGDPSYEQYF. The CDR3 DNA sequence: TGTGCCAGCAGCTTGGAGGAGGGGGATCCCTCCTACGAGCAGTACTTC.

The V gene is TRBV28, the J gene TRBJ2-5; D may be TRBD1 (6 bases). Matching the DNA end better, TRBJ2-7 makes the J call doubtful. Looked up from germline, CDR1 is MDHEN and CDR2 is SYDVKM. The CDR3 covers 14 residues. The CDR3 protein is CASSLYRVAYEQYF. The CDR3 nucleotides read TGTGCCAGCAGTTTGTACAGGGTCGCCTACGAGCAGTACTTC.

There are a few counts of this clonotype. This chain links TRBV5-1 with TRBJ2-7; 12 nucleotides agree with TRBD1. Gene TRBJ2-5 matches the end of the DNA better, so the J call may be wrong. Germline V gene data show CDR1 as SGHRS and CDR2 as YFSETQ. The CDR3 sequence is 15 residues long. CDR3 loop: CASSLEGQGAKTQYF. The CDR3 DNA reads TGCGCCAGCAGCTTGGAGGGACAGGGGGCTAAGACCCAGTACTTC.

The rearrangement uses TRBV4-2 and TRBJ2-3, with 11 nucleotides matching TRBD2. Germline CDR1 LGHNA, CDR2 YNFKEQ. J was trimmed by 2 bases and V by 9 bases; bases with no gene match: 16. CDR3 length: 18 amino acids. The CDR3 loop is CASTYSGGARSHTDTQYF. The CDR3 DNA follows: TGTGCCAGTACCTATAGCGGGGGGGCCCGGTCACACACAGATACGCAGTATTTT.

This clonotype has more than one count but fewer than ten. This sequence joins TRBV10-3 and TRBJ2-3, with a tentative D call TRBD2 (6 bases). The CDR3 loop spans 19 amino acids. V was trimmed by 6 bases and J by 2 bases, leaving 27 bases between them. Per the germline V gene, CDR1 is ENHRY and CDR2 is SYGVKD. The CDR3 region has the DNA TGTGCCATCAGGAGCCACGGGACTCCGGGCCGTCCTTTCACAGATACGCAGTATTTT. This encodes CAIRSHGTPGRPFTDTQYF.

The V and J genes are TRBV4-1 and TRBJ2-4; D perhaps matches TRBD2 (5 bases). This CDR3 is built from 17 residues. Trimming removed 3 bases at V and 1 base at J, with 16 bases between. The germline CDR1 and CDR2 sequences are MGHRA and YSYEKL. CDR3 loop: CASSQNPTTAAKNIQYF. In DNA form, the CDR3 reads TGCGCCAGCAGCCAGAACCCGACTACTGCCGCCAAAAACATTCAGTACTTC.

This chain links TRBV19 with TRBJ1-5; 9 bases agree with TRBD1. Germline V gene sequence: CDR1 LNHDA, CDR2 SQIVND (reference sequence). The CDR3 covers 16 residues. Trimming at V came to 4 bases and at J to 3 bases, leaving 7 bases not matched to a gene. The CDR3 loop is CASSRTGTGPNQPQHF. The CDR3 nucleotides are TGTGCCAGTAGTAGGACCGGGACAGGGCCCAATCAGCCCCAGCATTTT.

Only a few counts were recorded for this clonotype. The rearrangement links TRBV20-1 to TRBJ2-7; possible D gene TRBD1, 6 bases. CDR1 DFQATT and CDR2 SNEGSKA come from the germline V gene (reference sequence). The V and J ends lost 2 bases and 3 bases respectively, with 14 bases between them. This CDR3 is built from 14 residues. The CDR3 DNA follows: TGCAGTGCTAGACCTCGACAGGAACTCTACGAGCAGTACTTC. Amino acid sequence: CSARPRQELYEQYF.

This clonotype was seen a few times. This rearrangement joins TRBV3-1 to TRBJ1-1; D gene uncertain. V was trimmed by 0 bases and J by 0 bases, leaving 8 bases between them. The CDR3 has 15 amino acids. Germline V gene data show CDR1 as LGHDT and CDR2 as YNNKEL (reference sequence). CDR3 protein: CASSQEGMLNTEAFF. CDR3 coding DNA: TGTGCCAGCAGCCAAGAGGGAATGTTGAACACTGAAGCTTTCTTT.

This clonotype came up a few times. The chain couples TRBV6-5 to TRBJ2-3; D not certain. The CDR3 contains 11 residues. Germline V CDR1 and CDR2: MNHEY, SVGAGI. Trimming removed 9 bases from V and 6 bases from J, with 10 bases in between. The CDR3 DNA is TGTGCCAGTCGGACGCGGGATACGCAGTATTTT. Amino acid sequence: CASRTRDTQYF.

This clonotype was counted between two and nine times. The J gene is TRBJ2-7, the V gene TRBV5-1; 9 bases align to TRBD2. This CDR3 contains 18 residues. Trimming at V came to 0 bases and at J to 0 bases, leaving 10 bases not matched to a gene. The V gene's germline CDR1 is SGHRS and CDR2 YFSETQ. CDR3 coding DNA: TGCGCCAGCAGCTTGGGGGGAATAGCGGGGGTGAGCTCCTACGAGCAGTACTTC. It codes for CASSLGGIAGVSSYEQYF.

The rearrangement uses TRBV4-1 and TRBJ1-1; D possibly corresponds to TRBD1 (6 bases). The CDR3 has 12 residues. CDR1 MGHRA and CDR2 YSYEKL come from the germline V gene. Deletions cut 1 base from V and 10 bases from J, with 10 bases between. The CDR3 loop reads CASSQVGGRAFF. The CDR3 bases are TGCGCCAGCAGCCAAGTTGGGGGCAGAGCTTTCTTT.

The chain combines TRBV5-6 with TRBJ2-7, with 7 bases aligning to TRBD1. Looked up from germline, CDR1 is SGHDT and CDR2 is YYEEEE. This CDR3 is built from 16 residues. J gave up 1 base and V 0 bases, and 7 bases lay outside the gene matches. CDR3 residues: CASSLAVQGRSYEQYF. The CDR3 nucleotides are TGTGCCAGCAGCTTGGCCGTACAGGGGCGATCCTACGAGCAGTACTTC.

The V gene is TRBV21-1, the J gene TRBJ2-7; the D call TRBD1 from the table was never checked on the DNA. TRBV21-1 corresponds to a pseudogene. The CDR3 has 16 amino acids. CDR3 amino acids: CASPPSPGRRAYEQYF. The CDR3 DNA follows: TGTGCCAGTCCCCCCTCACCGGGACGCCGAGCCTACGAGCAGTACTTC.

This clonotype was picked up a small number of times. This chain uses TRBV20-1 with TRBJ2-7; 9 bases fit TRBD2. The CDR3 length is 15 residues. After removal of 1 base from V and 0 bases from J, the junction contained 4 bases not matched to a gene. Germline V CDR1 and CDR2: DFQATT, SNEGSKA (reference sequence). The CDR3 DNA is TGCAGTGCTAGAGTTAGCGGGAGATTCTCCTACGAGCAGTACTTC. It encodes CSARVSGRFSYEQYF.